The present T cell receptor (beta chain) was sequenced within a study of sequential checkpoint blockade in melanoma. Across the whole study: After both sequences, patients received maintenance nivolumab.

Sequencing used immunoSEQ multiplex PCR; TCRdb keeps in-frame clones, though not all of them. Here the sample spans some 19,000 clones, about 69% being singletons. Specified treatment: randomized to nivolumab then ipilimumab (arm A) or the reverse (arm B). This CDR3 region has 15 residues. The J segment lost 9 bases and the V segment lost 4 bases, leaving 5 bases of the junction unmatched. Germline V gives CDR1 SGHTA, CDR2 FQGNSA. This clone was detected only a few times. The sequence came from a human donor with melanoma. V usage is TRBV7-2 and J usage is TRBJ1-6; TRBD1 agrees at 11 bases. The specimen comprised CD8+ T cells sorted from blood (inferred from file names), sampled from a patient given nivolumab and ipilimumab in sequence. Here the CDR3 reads CASSYTGTGGSPLHF. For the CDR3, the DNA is TGTGCCAGCAGCTACACCGGGACAGGGGGTTCACCCCTCCACTTT.